The source of this TCR beta chain is a study of Graves' ophthalmopathy and Graves' hyperthyroidism. Amplification of the TCR beta CDR3 regions used RNA transcripts (as template). The first round was an RT-PCR with HTBI primers, and the second round was a multiplex PCR. MiXCR was run by TCRdb on the multiplex PCR reads, yielding one entry per CDR3 protein. This table has over a million distinct CDR3 sequences, roughly two fifths appearing once. This clonotype occurred many times. The CDR3 extends over 13 amino acids. Germline V gene sequence: CDR1 SGHVS, CDR2 FNYEAQ. Between the trimmed V and J ends, which lost 5 bases and 4 bases, there was a span of 11 bases.

The sequenced material came from peripheral blood or thyroid tissue (not recorded which). This clonotype was obtained from an adult man with Graves' hyperthyroidism. J is TRBJ2-5 and V is TRBV7-6; D gene unclear. In DNA, the CDR3 is TGTGCCAGCAGCCAACAGAGGCGAGAGACCCAGTACTTC. Translated, it gives CASSQQRRETQYF.